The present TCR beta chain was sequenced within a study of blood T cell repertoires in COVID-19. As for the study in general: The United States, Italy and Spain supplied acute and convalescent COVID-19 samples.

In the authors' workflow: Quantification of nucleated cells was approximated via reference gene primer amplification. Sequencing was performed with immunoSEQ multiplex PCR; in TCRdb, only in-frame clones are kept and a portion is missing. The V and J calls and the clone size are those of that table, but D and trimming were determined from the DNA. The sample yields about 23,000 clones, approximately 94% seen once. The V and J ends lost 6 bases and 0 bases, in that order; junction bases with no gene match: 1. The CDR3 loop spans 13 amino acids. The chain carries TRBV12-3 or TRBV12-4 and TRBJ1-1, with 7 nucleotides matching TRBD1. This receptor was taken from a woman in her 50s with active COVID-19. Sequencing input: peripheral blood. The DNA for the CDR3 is TGTGCCAGCAGGGGACAGTTGAACACTGAAGCTTTCTTT. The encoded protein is CASRGQLNTEAFF.